These T cell receptor beta chains were read from a single sample in a study of a mutant IDH1 vaccine in newly diagnosed glioma. The antigens these receptors bind are not known. Some clones are missing from TCRdb's copy, which holds only in-frame ones; the method was immunoSEQ multiplex PCR. The table has fewer than 85,000 clones, around four fifths seen once; the top ten hold approximately 5.4%. The sample in question was PBMCs, obtained from a glioma patient whose treatment included an IDH1 peptide vaccine. These receptors all stem from a man in his forties or fifties with glioma. The CDR3 runs from the conserved cysteine through the conserved F or W. The D gene is left open where the match is weak. The listing skips clone size in some rows; elsewhere it reads once, few, many or a size class.

cdr3_nt cdr3_aa d_call clone_size j_call v_call
TGTGCCAGCAGCAAAGCGAGAACGGCTGGAAACACCATATATTTT CASSKARTAGNTIYF NA once TRBJ1-3 TRBV21-1
TGCGCCAGCAGCCAAGCCCCTAGCGGGATTTCCTACAATGAGCAGTTCTTC CASSQAPSGISYNEQFF TRBD2 NA TRBJ2-1 TRBV4-3
TGTGCCAGCAGCTGGGACAGCGCGAACACCGGGGAGCTGTTTTTT CASSWDSANTGELFF TRBD1 NA TRBJ2-2 TRBV5-4
TGCGCCAGCAGCCGGAGAATGGACAGTCTGGGGGGCGAGCAGTACTTC CASSRRMDSLGGEQYF NA NA TRBJ2-7 TRBV5-1
TGTGCCAGCAGCCAAGGCGGGACGGACCACTATGGCTACACCTTC CASSQGGTDHYGYTF NA few TRBJ1-2 TRBV14
TGTGCCTGGAGTCCCCCGGAACCCTGGGTCTATGGCTACACCTTC CAWSPPEPWVYGYTF NA NA TRBJ1-2 TRBV30
TGTGCCAGCAGCTTCGGTAACAATGAGCAGTTCTTC CASSFGNNEQFF NA NA TRBJ2-1 TRBV11-3
TGTGCCAGCAGTTACTCGTTTGAGAGCTCTGGAAACACCATATATTTT CASSYSFESSGNTIYF NA once TRBJ1-3 TRBV6-5
TGTGCCAGCAGCACCGCCAGGCAACAAGAGACCCAGTACTTC CASSTARQQETQYF NA few TRBJ2-5 TRBV11-3
TGTGCCTGGAGTGTTCTAGCGGGAGGGGGCGAGCAGTACTTC CAWSVLAGGGEQYF TRBD2 NA TRBJ2-7 TRBV30
TGTGCCACCAGCAAGGAGGGCTCCGAGCAGTACTTC CATSKEGSEQYF NA NA TRBJ2-7 TRBV15
TGTGCCAGTAGTCCCCTTAGTGTACGCGGGAGGAGGGCAGCACAAGAGACCCAGTACTTC CASSPLSVRGRRAAQETQYF TRBD2 once TRBJ2-5 TRBV19
TGCGCCAGCAGCCAGTCGACAGTGGCGGGGGGCTACACCTTC CASSQSTVAGGYTF NA NA TRBJ1-2 TRBV4-3
TGTGCCAGCAGCCGGGACAGGCTCTCCTACAATGAGCAGTTCTTC CASSRDRLSYNEQFF TRBD1 NA TRBJ2-1 TRBV7-2
TGTGCCAGTAAGCCTCCTGGGGCCAACGTCCTGACTTTC CASKPPGANVLTF NA NA TRBJ2-6 TRBV19
TGTGCCAGCAGCTTGGATGCAGCGGGAGCCACCGGGGAGCTGTTTTTT CASSLDAAGATGELFF TRBD2 few TRBJ2-2 TRBV5-6
TGTGCCAGCAGCCCGGGACGGAGGAATGAAAAACTGTTTTTT CASSPGRRNEKLFF NA NA TRBJ1-4 TRBV5-4
TGTGCCAGCAGTGAGTTAACAGGGTCCGGGGAGCTGTTTTTT CASSELTGSGELFF NA NA TRBJ2-2 TRBV2
TGTGCCAGCAGCCAAGATCGCTTGCGGGGGCAAGAGACCCAGTACTTC CASSQDRLRGQETQYF TRBD2 NA TRBJ2-5 TRBV4-2
TGTGCCAGCAGCCAAGAGAGCCCAAGTATCAGGTACAATGAGCAGTTCTTC CASSQESPSIRYNEQFF NA NA TRBJ2-1 TRBV4-2
TGTGCCAGCAGCGTGAGCGGGACAATCACAGATACGCAGTATTTT CASSVSGTITDTQYF NA NA TRBJ2-3 TRBV9
TGTGCCAGCAGCATTCGTACAGGGCCCGGGGAGCTGTTTTTT CASSIRTGPGELFF NA NA TRBJ2-2 TRBV5-4
TGTGCCAGTAGTATAGAGGTCGGCTCGGATGGCTACACCTTC CASSIEVGSDGYTF NA NA TRBJ1-2 TRBV19
TGTGCCAGCAGCACCTGGGGTGATGAAGCTTTCTTT CASSTWGDEAFF NA NA TRBJ1-1 TRBV7-6
TGCGCCAGCAGCCAAGCCCCCGGGACAGGGGGGGATGGCTACACCTTC CASSQAPGTGGDGYTF TRBD1 NA TRBJ1-2 TRBV4-3
TGTGCCAGCAGCTTATCAGGGGCTGGGGCCAACGTCCTGACTTTC CASSLSGAGANVLTF NA NA TRBJ2-6 TRBV7-3
TGTGCCAGCAGCCCGTCGTTAGGTCGGCGGTCGAAGGGGGAAGCTTTCTTT CASSPSLGRRSKGEAFF NA NA TRBJ1-1 TRBV11-2
TGTGCCAGCAGCCCGGGACTAGCGGGGTCCACCTACAATGAGCAGTTCTTC CASSPGLAGSTYNEQFF TRBD2 few TRBJ2-1 TRBV14
TGTGCCAGCTCACCGAGCTTAGCGGGAGACGAGTTCTTC CASSPSLAGDEFF TRBD2 NA TRBJ2-1 TRBV18